This TCR beta chain is drawn from a study of blood T cell repertoires in COVID-19. Generated by immunoSEQ multiplex PCR, the TCRdb table keeps only in-frame clones and is missing some. Among about 240,000 clones listed, about 89% were seen once. J was trimmed by 1 base and V by 3 bases; bases with no gene match: 8. This CDR3 comprises 17 residues. CDR1 and CDR2 from the germline V gene are KGHSH and LQKENI. The sample taken for sequencing was PBMCs or T cells enriched from blood (not recorded which). The receptor comes from a woman aged 25 to 39 who had recovered from COVID-19. The chain is built from TRBV18 and TRBJ2-1; 8 bases agree with TRBD1. The CDR3 loop reads CASSPGTGRRSYNEQFF. The CDR3 nucleotides are TGTGCCAGCTCACCGGGGACAGGTCGTCGGTCCTACAATGAGCAGTTCTTC.